These T cell receptor beta chains were read from a single sample in a study of T-cell memory formation after mild COVID-19. Each CDR3 protein is one row after TCRdb ran MiXCR on the 5' RACE reads. In the table there are approximately 300,000 distinct CDR3 sequences, approximately 15% of which are singletons. The sequenced material came from PBMCs or a T cell subset sorted from them (not recorded which). The source is a man younger than 30 who had mild COVID-19 (a few samples of this study predate the infection). Cell type and time point are not known. Both conserved end residues are part of each CDR3. The order of the fields is J gene, V gene, clone size, D gene, CDR3 DNA, CDR3 protein. The D gene is left open where the match is weak. The size of a clone is reported for some rows only, either as once, few or many, or as a class for expanded clones.

j_gene: TRBJ1-2
v_gene: TRBV4-1
abundance: -
d_gene: TRBD1
CDR3nt: TGCGCCAGCACCCTCAACCCGGGACAGGGGGTTAACTATGGCTACACCTTC
CDR3aa: CASTLNPGQGVNYGYTF

j_gene: TRBJ1-2
v_gene: TRBV29-1
abundance: few
d_gene: -
CDR3nt: TGCAGCTCGGGACACCAATTGGAAGGCTACACCTTC
CDR3aa: CSSGHQLEGYTF

j_gene: TRBJ2-4
v_gene: TRBV29-1
abundance: -
d_gene: -
CDR3nt: TGCAGCGTTCGGCCTGAAGGGGCCAAAAACATTCAGTACTTC
CDR3aa: CSVRPEGAKNIQYF

j_gene: TRBJ2-1
v_gene: TRBV12-3/TRBV12-4
abundance: -
d_gene: -
CDR3nt: TGTGACAGCAGTTTTACGAGGGGGGATGAGCAGTTCTTC
CDR3aa: CDSSFTRGDEQFF

j_gene: TRBJ2-4
v_gene: TRBV4-1
abundance: -
d_gene: -
CDR3nt: TGCGCCAGCAGCCAAGACGAAAGAAAGGGAAACATTCAGTACTTC
CDR3aa: CASSQDERKGNIQYF

j_gene: TRBJ1-4
v_gene: TRBV18
abundance: few
d_gene: -
CDR3nt: TGTGCCAGCTCACTGATTCAGGGGCCAAATGAAAAACTGTTTTTT
CDR3aa: CASSLIQGPNEKLFF

j_gene: TRBJ2-1
v_gene: TRBV4-3
abundance: few
d_gene: -
CDR3nt: TGCGCCAGCAGCCAAGAAACCCGGAGGCTAGCGAGTGAGCAGTTCTTC
CDR3aa: CASSQETRRLASEQFF

j_gene: TRBJ2-1
v_gene: TRBV6-2/TRBV6-3
abundance: few
d_gene: -
CDR3nt: TGTGCCAGCTCAAACGGCGGGTACAATGAGCAGTTCTTC
CDR3aa: CASSNGGYNEQFF

j_gene: TRBJ2-7
v_gene: TRBV6-2/TRBV6-3
abundance: few
d_gene: -
CDR3nt: TGTGCCAGCAGCCTAGAGGCCTACGAGCAGTACTTC
CDR3aa: CASSLEAYEQYF

j_gene: TRBJ1-2
v_gene: TRBV5-1
abundance: -
d_gene: -
CDR3nt: TGCGCCAGCAGCTTGGCCAGGGAGGTGGATGGCTACACCTTC
CDR3aa: CASSLAREVDGYTF

j_gene: TRBJ2-7
v_gene: TRBV20-1
abundance: -
d_gene: -
CDR3nt: TGCAGTGCTAGAGAAGTCGCAGCTTCCTCCTACGAGCAGTACTTC
CDR3aa: CSAREVAASSYEQYF

j_gene: TRBJ2-3
v_gene: TRBV5-1
abundance: -
d_gene: TRBD2
CDR3nt: TGCGCCAGCAGCGCCCCGGGGGCTAGCGGGGGGGCCGGCACAGATACGCAGTATTTT
CDR3aa: CASSAPGASGGAGTDTQYF

j_gene: TRBJ2-7
v_gene: TRBV7-6
abundance: -
d_gene: TRBD1
CDR3nt: TGTGCCAGCAGCTCGGGACAGAAATACGAGCAGTACTTC
CDR3aa: CASSSGQKYEQYF

j_gene: TRBJ2-4
v_gene: TRBV20-1
abundance: -
d_gene: TRBD1
CDR3nt: TGCAGTGCTTGGACAGGGACTGCCAAAAACATTCAGTACTTC
CDR3aa: CSAWTGTAKNIQYF

j_gene: TRBJ1-5
v_gene: TRBV6-1
abundance: -
d_gene: -
CDR3nt: TGTGCCAGCAGTGAAGGGTCAGAGGGTCAGCCCCAGCATTTT
CDR3aa: CASSEGSEGQPQHF

j_gene: TRBJ2-3
v_gene: TRBV5-1
abundance: many
d_gene: TRBD2
CDR3nt: TGCGCCAGCAGCTTGGGGACTAGCGGGTCTTCTTATGCAGATACGCAGTATTTT
CDR3aa: CASSLGTSGSSYADTQYF

j_gene: TRBJ1-2
v_gene: TRBV5-1
abundance: -
d_gene: -
CDR3nt: TGCGCCAGCAGCATGGGGACAAATCCTAACTATGGCTACACCTTC
CDR3aa: CASSMGTNPNYGYTF

j_gene: TRBJ1-3
v_gene: TRBV9
abundance: few
d_gene: -
CDR3nt: TGTGCCAGCAGCGGCAGTCCAGGAAACACCATATATTTT
CDR3aa: CASSGSPGNTIYF

j_gene: TRBJ2-4
v_gene: TRBV7-3
abundance: -
d_gene: TRBD1
CDR3nt: TGTGCCAGCAGCACAGGGGCCACGCGAAACATTCAGTACTTC
CDR3aa: CASSTGATRNIQYF

j_gene: TRBJ2-5
v_gene: TRBV3-1
abundance: -
d_gene: -
CDR3nt: TGTGCCAGCAGCCAGAATATCAGGGTCGGAGAGACCCAGTACTTC
CDR3aa: CASSQNIRVGETQYF

j_gene: TRBJ2-7
v_gene: TRBV5-1
abundance: few
d_gene: -
CDR3nt: TGCGCCAGCAGCCTGTCTGGGGGGACGGAGGACGAGCAGTACTTC
CDR3aa: CASSLSGGTEDEQYF

j_gene: TRBJ2-3
v_gene: TRBV7-2
abundance: few
d_gene: -
CDR3nt: TGTGCCAGCAGCTCCGGGACCCACCACTCGTCAGATACGCAGTATTTT
CDR3aa: CASSSGTHHSSDTQYF

j_gene: TRBJ2-3
v_gene: TRBV5-1
abundance: -
d_gene: TRBD2
CDR3nt: TGCGCCAGCAGCTTGCCTAGCGGGGGGAGTTGGACAGATACGCAGTATTTT
CDR3aa: CASSLPSGGSWTDTQYF

j_gene: TRBJ2-5
v_gene: TRBV5-6
abundance: many
d_gene: TRBD2
CDR3nt: TGTGCCAGCAGCCCCGGATACGGGGGGGCTATGGAGACCCAGTACTTC
CDR3aa: CASSPGYGGAMETQYF

j_gene: TRBJ2-3
v_gene: TRBV5-1
abundance: few
d_gene: TRBD1
CDR3nt: TGCGCCAGCACCGCCAAGACAGGGCCTCAGGATACGCAGTATTTT
CDR3aa: CASTAKTGPQDTQYF

j_gene: TRBJ2-2
v_gene: TRBV19
abundance: few
d_gene: TRBD1
CDR3nt: TGTGCCAGTAGGATCGACTGGGGACAGGAGTTTTCGTACACCGGGGAGCTGTTTTTT
CDR3aa: CASRIDWGQEFSYTGELFF

j_gene: TRBJ2-3
v_gene: TRBV6-2/TRBV6-3
abundance: -
d_gene: -
CDR3nt: TGTGCCAGCTGGGCGCTAGGAGATACGCAGTATTTT
CDR3aa: CASWALGDTQYF

j_gene: TRBJ2-4
v_gene: TRBV5-1
abundance: -
d_gene: -
CDR3nt: TGCGCCAGCAGACACAGATTTCAGTACTTC
CDR3aa: CASRHRFQYF

j_gene: TRBJ2-3
v_gene: TRBV7-9
abundance: -
d_gene: -
CDR3nt: TGTGCCAGCAGCCTTGGGGGGGACAGCCTGATCACAGATACGCAGTATTTT
CDR3aa: CASSLGGDSLITDTQYF

j_gene: TRBJ1-4
v_gene: TRBV20-1
abundance: -
d_gene: -
CDR3nt: TGCAGTGCTAGACCCGCAGCCCAGACAGGTGAAAAACTGTTTTTT
CDR3aa: CSARPAAQTGEKLFF

j_gene: TRBJ2-1
v_gene: TRBV30
abundance: -
d_gene: TRBD1
CDR3nt: TGTGCTACGACAGGGGGCAGCGATGAGCAGTTCTTC
CDR3aa: CATTGGSDEQFF

j_gene: TRBJ2-3
v_gene: TRBV7-9
abundance: few
d_gene: TRBD2
CDR3nt: TGTGCCAGCAGCCCTCCGGGACTAGCAACAGATACGCAGTATTTT
CDR3aa: CASSPPGLATDTQYF

j_gene: TRBJ1-5
v_gene: TRBV7-2
abundance: few
d_gene: -
CDR3nt: TGTGCCAGCAGCGCAGCTCCCCCGTTGGCAGGGATCCAGCCCCAGCATTTT
CDR3aa: CASSAAPPLAGIQPQHF

j_gene: TRBJ2-1
v_gene: TRBV9
abundance: -
d_gene: -
CDR3nt: TGTGCCAGCAGCCCAAACTCGGGGGCGGAGTTCTTC
CDR3aa: CASSPNSGAEFF

j_gene: TRBJ2-5
v_gene: TRBV7-2
abundance: few
d_gene: -
CDR3nt: TGTGCCAGCAGCAGAAGAGGGGAGTTGAAGACCCAGTACTTC
CDR3aa: CASSRRGELKTQYF

j_gene: TRBJ2-1
v_gene: TRBV6-1
abundance: few
d_gene: -
CDR3nt: TGTGCCAGCAGTGAACAGTGGGACCCGACCTACAATGAGCAGTTCTTC
CDR3aa: CASSEQWDPTYNEQFF

j_gene: TRBJ2-1
v_gene: TRBV24-1
abundance: few
d_gene: -
CDR3nt: TGTGCCACCAGTGATCGGCGGGGTAGCTCCTACAATGAGCAGTTCTTC
CDR3aa: CATSDRRGSSYNEQFF

j_gene: TRBJ2-3
v_gene: TRBV18
abundance: few
d_gene: -
CDR3nt: TGTGCCAGCTCAGTAGGGGTCAGCGGTACGCAGTATTTT
CDR3aa: CASSVGVSGTQYF